Below are 32 T cell receptor beta chains sequenced from a single sample in a study of T cells in tuberculosis. The time point denotes: new active TB diagnosis, blood taken before or within 7 days of starting treatment. Sequencing was performed with immunoSEQ multiplex PCR; in TCRdb, only in-frame clones are kept and a portion is missing. The sample lists about 34,000 clones, 80% to 95% seen once, with about an eighth in the top ten. This sample comprised PBMCs, obtained at tuberculosis diagnosis. These receptors were taken from an adult with tuberculosis.

The chain's CDR3 is CASSLVSYEQYF. DNA for the CDR3: TGTGCCAGCAGCTTAGTTAGCTACGAGCAGTACTTC. J is TRBJ2-7 and V is TRBV7-8; D remains ambiguous. Germline loops: CDR1 SGHVS, CDR2 FQNEAQ. The ends were cut back, 1 base at V and 3 bases at J, with 4 bases in the middle. The CDR3 has 12 amino acids.

This chain connects TRBV4-1 to TRBJ1-3; 7 positions match TRBD1. The CDR3 sequence is 16 residues long. J gave up 2 bases and V 4 bases, and 8 bases lay outside the gene matches. Germline loops: CDR1 MGHRA, CDR2 YSYEKL. This CDR3 reads CASSRADREPGNTIYF. Written as DNA, the CDR3 is TGCGCCAGCAGCCGGGCCGACAGGGAACCTGGAAACACCATATATTTT.

This sequence joins TRBV7-8 and TRBJ2-7; D is ambiguous. Per germline, CDR1 SGHVS and CDR2 FQNEAQ. This CDR3 is 15 amino acids long. The ends were cut back, 5 bases at V and 9 bases at J, with 23 bases in the middle. The CDR3: CASSLYRTLGERQYF. The CDR3 bases are TGTGCCAGCAGCCTCTACAGAACCCTCGGTGAGAGGCAGTACTTC.

The J gene is TRBJ2-7, the V gene TRBV27, with 12 bases that match TRBD2. Germline V gene sequence: CDR1 MNHEY, CDR2 SMNVEV (reference sequence). The CDR3 extends over 15 amino acids. The V segment lost 6 bases and the J segment 2 bases; nucleotides outside the gene matches: 5. The DNA of the CDR3 is TGTGCCAGCAGCAAGCTAGCGGGAGGGCCCTACGAGCAGTACTTC. Residues: CASSKLAGGPYEQYF.

The V and J genes are TRBV28 and TRBJ2-1; 8 bases fit TRBD1. The V and J ends lost 3 bases and 4 bases, in that order; junction bases with no gene match: 5. Looked up from germline, CDR1 is MDHEN and CDR2 is SYDVKM. The CDR3 is made up of 15 amino acids. CDR3: CASSLGYRGYNEQFF. In nucleotides, the CDR3 is TGTGCCAGCAGTTTGGGCTACAGGGGGTACAATGAGCAGTTCTTC.

This clone was detected once. This sequence joins TRBV7-8 and TRBJ1-1; TRBD1 matches 8 bases. The CDR3 runs to 13 residues. V was clipped by 3 bases and J by 6 bases; unmatched bases: 3. Germline values: CDR1 SGHVS, CDR2 FQNEAQ. Here the CDR3 reads CASSLGQAAEAFF. The CDR3 nucleotides are TGTGCCAGCAGCTTGGGACAGGCTGCTGAAGCTTTCTTT.

This clone was picked up one time. This chain links TRBV6-1 with TRBJ1-5, with TRBD1 as a possible D gene (5 bases). Germline CDR1 reads MNHNS; CDR2 reads SASEGT. There are 18 residues in the CDR3. The V and J ends lost 4 bases and 4 bases respectively, with 23 bases between them. This chain's CDR3 is CASSGAVGVIGGNQPQHF. The CDR3 region has the DNA TGTGCCAGCAGTGGAGCGGTGGGGGTTATCGGGGGAAATCAGCCCCAGCATTTT.

The chain employs TRBV5-1 and TRBJ1-2; TRBD1 agrees at 7 bases. CDR3 length: 14 amino acids. Losses at the gene ends were 5 bases for V and 0 bases for J; bases not matched to a gene: 4. The V gene's germline CDR1 is SGHRS and CDR2 YFSETQ. For the CDR3, the DNA is TGCGCCAGCAGAATCGGGACAGCTAACTATGGCTACACCTTC. It is translated as CASRIGTANYGYTF.

J is TRBJ2-1 and V is TRBV5-1; a weak D match, TRBD2 (5 bases). This CDR3 contains 14 residues. Germline V gene lookup returns CDR1 SGHRS and CDR2 YFSETQ. V lost 2 bases, J lost 4 bases, and 10 bases lay in between. CDR3 in amino acids: CASSLPGEYNEQFF. Written as DNA, the CDR3 is TGCGCCAGCAGCTTACCCGGGGAGTACAATGAGCAGTTCTTC.

The CDR3 sequence: CASSLGAPVRAFF. DNA for the CDR3: TGTGCCAGTAGTCTGGGGGCCCCTGTTCGAGCTTTCTTT. V is TRBV19 and J is TRBJ1-1; perhaps TRBD1 as D (6 bases). Germline CDR1 LNHDA, CDR2 SQIVND (reference sequence). This CDR3 is 13 amino acids long. Trimming removed 5 bases at V and 10 bases at J, with 17 bases between.

The chain joins TRBV7-8 to TRBJ1-2; D is uncertain. Germline lookup yields CDR1 SGHVS and CDR2 FQNEAQ. There are 14 residues in the CDR3. V was pared by 1 base and J by 6 bases, with 12 bases between. In DNA, the CDR3 is TGTGCCAGCAGCTTAGATCCAGGATCCCATGGCTACACCTTC. This codes for CASSLDPGSHGYTF.

The CDR3 coding sequence is TGTGCCAGCAGTGATTGGGGGGGTAATACGCAGTATTTT. As protein: CASSDWGGNTQYF. The gene calls are TRBV6-1 and TRBJ2-3; TRBD2 matches 7 bases. The germline gives CDR1 MNHNS, CDR2 SASEGT. The junction had 4 bases not matched to a gene; V was cut back by 3 bases and J by 7 bases. This CDR3 spans 13 amino acids.

The chain has TRBV5-1 and TRBJ1-4, with D possibly being TRBD1 (6 bases). This CDR3 is built from 15 residues. Trimming took off 4 bases at V and 3 bases at J, with 13 bases between the two ends. In germline, CDR1 is SGHRS, CDR2 YFSETQ. This CDR3 reads CASSEQGTPNEKLFF. In DNA form, the CDR3 reads TGCGCCAGCAGCGAACAGGGCACTCCTAATGAAAAACTGTTTTTT.

The gene calls are TRBV4-1 and TRBJ1-2; tentatively, D is TRBD1 (5 bases). CDR1 is MGHRA, CDR2 YSYEKL, per germline. There are 15 residues in the CDR3. V was shortened by 0 bases and J by 5 bases, with 13 bases between the two germline ends. Here the CDR3 DNA reads TGCGCCAGCAGCCAAGATATTTCGGGGGTGTATGGCTACACCTTC. This encodes CASSQDISGVYGYTF.

The chain recombines TRBV28 with TRBJ1-4; maybe TRBD1 (6 bases). V lost 1 base and J lost 3, with 9 bases in between. Germline V gene data show CDR1 as MDHEN and CDR2 as SYDVKM. The CDR3 runs to 15 residues. The CDR3, as DNA: TGTGCCAGCAGTTTATACGGGACATCTAATGAAAAACTGTTTTTT. It encodes CASSLYGTSNEKLFF.

This chain connects TRBV7-9 to TRBJ2-7; tentative D call: TRBD1 (6 bases). The CDR3 runs to 14 residues. Germline V gives CDR1 SEHNR, CDR2 FQNEAQ (reference sequence). V gave up 0 bases and J gave up 3 bases, with 9 bases separating them. CDR3 sequence reads: CASSLAGRGYEQYF. As DNA, the CDR3 is TGTGCCAGCAGCTTAGCGGGCAGGGGCTACGAGCAGTACTTC.

This clone turned up a few times. The chain couples TRBV27 to TRBJ1-5; tentatively, D is TRBD1 (5 bases). The CDR3 loop spans 14 amino acids. The germline V gene encodes CDR1 MNHEY and CDR2 SMNVEV (reference sequence). The ends were cut back, 3 bases at V and 7 bases at J, with 13 bases in the middle. In DNA form, the CDR3 reads TGTGCCAGCAGTTTCCAGGGCGGCGAACAGCCCCAGCATTTT. Translated: CASSFQGGEQPQHF.

The chain has TRBV4-1 and TRBJ2-1, with TRBD1 matching 8 bases. V shed 0 bases and J 4 bases; nucleotides not matched to a gene: 8. CDR3 length: 17 amino acids. The germline V gene encodes CDR1 MGHRA and CDR2 YSYEKL. The CDR3 region is CASSQDWRDRLYNEQFF. The CDR3 DNA reads TGCGCCAGCAGCCAAGATTGGAGGGACAGGCTTTACAATGAGCAGTTCTTC.

The chain recombines TRBV18 with TRBJ2-7; tentative D call: TRBD1 (5 bases). CDR3 size: 15 residues. The V end was cut by 1 base, the J end by 7 bases, with 17 bases between. Germline assignment: CDR1 KGHSH and CDR2 LQKENI. The CDR3 loop is CASSPLSGHGLEQYF. For the CDR3, the DNA is TGTGCCAGCTCACCACTATCTGGACATGGCCTGGAGCAGTACTTC.

The gene calls are TRBV4-1 and TRBJ2-7; TRBD2 aligns across 7 bases. The V segment lost 6 bases and the J segment 4 bases; nucleotides outside the gene matches: 9. The V gene's germline CDR1 is MGHRA and CDR2 YSYEKL. The CDR3 loop spans 14 amino acids. The CDR3 loop reads CASSRPGEGYEQYF. CDR3 sequence (DNA): TGCGCCAGCAGTAGGCCTGGGGAGGGTTACGAGCAGTACTTC.

The chain employs TRBV14 and TRBJ1-2, with unresolved D. This CDR3 contains 12 residues. V lost 1 base and J 8 bases, leaving 8 bases between the germline ends. Germline V gene sequence: CDR1 SGHDN, CDR2 FVKESK. The CDR3 loop reads CASSQARWGYTF. The CDR3 DNA sequence: TGTGCCAGCAGCCAAGCCAGATGGGGCTACACCTTC.

V usage is TRBV5-4 and J usage is TRBJ1-2; D not resolved. CDR1 is SGHNT, CDR2 YYREEE, per germline (reference sequence). V dropped 2 bases and J dropped 7 bases, with 12 bases sitting between them. This CDR3 has 13 amino acids. The CDR3 bases are TGTGCCAGCAGCTTACCAGGTGGTAGTGGCTACACCTTC. It is translated as CASSLPGGSGYTF.

J is TRBJ2-7 and V is TRBV19; 8 nucleotides match TRBD1. This CDR3 has 15 amino acids. The ends lost 4 bases at V and 3 bases at J; junction bases unmatched: 8. Germline V gives CDR1 LNHDA, CDR2 SQIVND (reference sequence). The CDR3 loop is CASSRWTGKGYEQYF. CDR3 coding DNA: TGTGCCAGTAGTAGGTGGACAGGGAAGGGCTACGAGCAGTACTTC. Combining the CDR3 with reference TRBV19 and TRBJ2-7 gives the whole variable domain DGGITQSPKYLFRKEGQNVTLSCEQNLNHDAMYWYRQDPGQGLRLIYYSQIVNDFQKGDIAEGYSVSREKKESFPLTVTSAQKNPTAFYLCASSRWTGKGYEQYFGPGTRLTVT.

The CDR3 DNA sequence: TGTGCCAGCACCCAGACCAGGACATACAATGAGCAGTTCTTC. It yields the protein CASTQTRTYNEQFF. The chain recombines TRBV6-1 with TRBJ2-1, with D maybe TRBD1 (5 bases). V was shortened by 7 bases and J by 4 bases, with 14 bases between the two germline ends. CDR3 length: 14 residues. Germline assignment: CDR1 MNHNS and CDR2 SASEGT.

This clone was picked up one time. The chain couples TRBV10-3 to TRBJ2-6; no clear D. V lost 11 bases, J lost 1 base, and 9 bases lay in between. CDR1 is ENHRY, CDR2 SYGVKD, per germline. This CDR3 comprises 13 residues. The chain's CDR3 is CASLPSGANVLTF. The CDR3 DNA follows: TGTGCCTCCCTACCTTCTGGGGCCAACGTCCTGACTTTC.

The rearrangement links TRBV29-1 to TRBJ2-7, with TRBD2 identical over 14 bases. Germline CDR1 is SQVTM and CDR2 is ANQGSEA. V shed 7 bases, J shed 2 bases, and the junction held 13 bases outside the gene matches. CDR3 length: 17 amino acids. Here the CDR3 DNA reads TGCAGCGCCCGAACGGGACTAGCGGGAGAGGGTCCCTACGAGCAGTACTTC. Protein sequence: CSARTGLAGEGPYEQYF.

This clone was counted only a few times. The chain employs TRBV7-9 and TRBJ1-2, with 9 nucleotides matching TRBD1. CDR1 SEHNR and CDR2 FQNEAQ come from the germline V gene (reference sequence). The CDR3 covers 15 residues. V lost 5 bases to trimming and J lost 7 bases; unmatched junction nucleotides: 11. The CDR3 nucleotides read TGTGCCAGCAGCCCCGCACGCAGGGACAGGGTTGGCTACACCTTC. It yields the protein CASSPARRDRVGYTF.

The chain employs TRBV9 and TRBJ2-1; 7 positions match TRBD1. Per the germline V gene, CDR1 is SGDLS and CDR2 is YYNGEE. V was pared by 0 bases and J by 7 bases, with 7 bases of the junction left unmatched. The CDR3 spans 15 residues. The CDR3 spells CASSVEGARRNEQFF. CDR3 in DNA: TGTGCCAGCAGCGTAGAGGGGGCTCGCAGAAATGAGCAGTTCTTC.

The chain uses TRBV5-6 and TRBJ2-7; D perhaps matches TRBD1 (5 bases). V lost 4 bases to trimming and J lost 2 bases, with 22 bases between them. The CDR3 sequence is 17 residues long. The germline V gene encodes CDR1 SGHDT and CDR2 YYEEEE. CDR3 bases: TGTGCCAGCAGCCCCCCAGGTGGAACCAGGGCCCCCTACGAGCAGTACTTC. Protein product: CASSPPGGTRAPYEQYF.

J is TRBJ1-2 and V is TRBV30; 8 nucleotides match TRBD1. Looked up from germline, CDR1 is GTSNPN and CDR2 is SVGIG (reference sequence). Losses at the gene ends were 3 bases for V and 1 base for J; bases not matched to a gene: 4. The CDR3 has 14 amino acids. CDR3 sequence: CAWRRTGFNYGYTF. The CDR3 nucleotides read TGTGCCTGGAGACGGACAGGGTTTAACTATGGCTACACCTTC.

V and J are TRBV5-1 and TRBJ2-7, with TRBD1 identical over 7 bases. CDR3 length equals 16 residues. Germline CDR1 is SGHRS and CDR2 is YFSETQ. V gave up 4 bases and J gave up 3 bases; unmatched junction bases: 13. CDR3 sequence reads: CASSPGTASAGYEQYF. DNA of the CDR3: TGCGCCAGCAGCCCTGGGACAGCCAGTGCTGGCTACGAGCAGTACTTC.

The chain has TRBV5-1 and TRBJ2-5; 7 nucleotides agree with TRBD1. CDR3 size: 15 residues. With 4 bases clipped from V and 2 bases from J, the junction kept 8 bases outside the gene matches. Germline loops: CDR1 SGHRS, CDR2 YFSETQ. CDR3: CASSPLGTAQETQYF. The CDR3 DNA is TGCGCCAGCAGCCCCCTCGGGACAGCACAAGAGACCCAGTACTTC.